This T cell receptor (beta chain) came from a study of human T cells and chemical hapten exposure. Study in general: Upper back patch tests used 0.01% DPC, scored after 6 days. Affected patients, primarily female, had alopecia areata, totalis or universalis.

Indicated time point: patch test 2, 6 weeks after DPC sensitization. As for treatment: therapeutic diphenylcyclopropenone sensitization with weekly scalp DPC. Blood sampling occurred before each patch-test application. This clonotype was found many times. Its antigen is currently unknown. Germline V CDR1 and CDR2: ENHRY, SYGVKD. V was clipped by 2 bases and J by 1 base; unmatched bases: 3. The CDR3 spans 15 residues. The study, taken as a whole, reports: Significantly more large CDR3 similarity clusters were formed by expanded TCRs than by controls.

Each CDR3 protein is one row after TCRdb ran MiXCR on the RACE reads. The table lists about 84,000 distinct CDR3 sequences, more than 9% of them singletons. The TCR sequence derives from a woman in her forties or fifties with alopecia areata. Some clones in this sample may be carry-over from other donors' samples. The input for sequencing was whole blood, taken in connection with sensitization to the hapten diphenylcyclopropenone (DPC). The chain uses TRBV10-3 and TRBJ2-5; 8 bases line up with TRBD1. The CDR3: CAISEPDRAQETQYF. CDR3 DNA sequence: TGTGCCATCAGTGAGCCGGACAGGGCCCAAGAGACCCAGTACTTC.